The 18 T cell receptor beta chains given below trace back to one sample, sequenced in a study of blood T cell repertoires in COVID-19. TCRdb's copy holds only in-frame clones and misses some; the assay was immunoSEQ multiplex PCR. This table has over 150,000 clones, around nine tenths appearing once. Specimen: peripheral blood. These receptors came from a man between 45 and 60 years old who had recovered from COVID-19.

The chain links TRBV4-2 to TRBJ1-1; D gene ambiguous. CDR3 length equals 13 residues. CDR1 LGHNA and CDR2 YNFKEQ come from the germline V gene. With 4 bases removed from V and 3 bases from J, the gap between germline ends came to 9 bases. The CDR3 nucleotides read TGTGCCAGCAGCCCCTTCCTCGACACTGAAGCTTTCTTT. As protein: CASSPFLDTEAFF.

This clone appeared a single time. The CDR3 DNA follows: TGTGCCAGTAGTATAGACACAGGGTACGAGCAGTACTTC. Translating gives CASSIDTGYEQYF. The V call is TRBV19, the J call TRBJ2-7; a possible D gene is TRBD1 (6 bases). The germline gives CDR1 LNHDA, CDR2 SQIVND (reference sequence). The CDR3 covers 13 residues. The V and J ends lost 0 bases and 4 bases respectively, with 7 bases between them.

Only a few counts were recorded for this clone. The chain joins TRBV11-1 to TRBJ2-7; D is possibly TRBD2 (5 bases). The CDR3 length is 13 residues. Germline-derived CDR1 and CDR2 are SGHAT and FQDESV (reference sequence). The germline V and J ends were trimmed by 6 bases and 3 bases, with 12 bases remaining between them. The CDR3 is CASSRSEDYEQYF. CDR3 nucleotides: TGTGCCAGCAGTCGTTCGGAGGACTACGAGCAGTACTTC.

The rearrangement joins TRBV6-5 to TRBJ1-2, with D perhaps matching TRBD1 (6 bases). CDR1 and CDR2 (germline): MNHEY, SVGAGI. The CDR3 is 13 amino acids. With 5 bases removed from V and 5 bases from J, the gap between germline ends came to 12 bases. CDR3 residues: CASSLDSSYGYTF. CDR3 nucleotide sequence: TGTGCCAGCAGTCTGGACAGCTCATATGGCTACACCTTC.

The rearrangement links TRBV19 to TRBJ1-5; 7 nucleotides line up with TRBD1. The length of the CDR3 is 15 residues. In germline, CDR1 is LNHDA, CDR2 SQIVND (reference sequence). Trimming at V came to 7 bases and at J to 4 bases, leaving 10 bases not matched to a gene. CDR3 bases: TGTGCCAGTAAGGGGGCCTTCAGTGGAAATCAGCCCCAGCATTTT. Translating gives CASKGAFSGNQPQHF.

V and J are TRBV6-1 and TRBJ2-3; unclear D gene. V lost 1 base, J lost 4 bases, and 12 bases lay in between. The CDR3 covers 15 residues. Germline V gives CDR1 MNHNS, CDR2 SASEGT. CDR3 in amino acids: CASSEVGEQADTQYF. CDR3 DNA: TGTGCCAGCAGTGAAGTCGGAGAGCAAGCAGATACGCAGTATTTT.

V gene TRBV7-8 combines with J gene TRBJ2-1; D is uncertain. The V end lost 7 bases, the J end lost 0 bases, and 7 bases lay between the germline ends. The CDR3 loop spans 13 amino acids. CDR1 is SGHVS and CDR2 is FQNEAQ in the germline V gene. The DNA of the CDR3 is TGTGCCAGCACCTCCTCCTCCTACAATGAGCAGTTCTTC. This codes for CASTSSSYNEQFF.

CDR3 sequence (DNA): TGTGCCAGTACCCCGAGTACCCCCAGCGCCGGGGAGCTGTTTTTT. Protein: CASTPSTPSAGELFF. The rearrangement uses TRBV19 and TRBJ2-2; D is unclear. The CDR3 extends over 15 amino acids. V lost 7 bases and J 6 bases, leaving 18 bases between the germline ends. Germline V gene sequence: CDR1 LNHDA, CDR2 SQIVND (reference sequence).

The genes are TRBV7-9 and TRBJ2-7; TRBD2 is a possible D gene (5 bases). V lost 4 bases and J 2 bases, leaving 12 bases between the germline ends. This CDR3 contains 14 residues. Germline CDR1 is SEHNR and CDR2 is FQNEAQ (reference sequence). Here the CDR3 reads CASSSAEGPYEQYF. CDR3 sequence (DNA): TGTGCCAGCAGCTCCGCAGAGGGCCCCTACGAGCAGTACTTC.

The CDR3 is CATSQYRGSNQPQHF. Here the CDR3 DNA reads TGTGCCACCAGCCAATATAGGGGGAGCAATCAGCCCCAGCATTTT. The chain is built from TRBV15 and TRBJ1-5; TRBD1 is a possible D gene (6 bases). The germline V and J ends were trimmed by 5 bases and 1 base, with 12 bases remaining between them. Per the germline V gene, CDR1 is LNHNV and CDR2 is YYDKDF (reference sequence). The length of the CDR3 is 15 residues.

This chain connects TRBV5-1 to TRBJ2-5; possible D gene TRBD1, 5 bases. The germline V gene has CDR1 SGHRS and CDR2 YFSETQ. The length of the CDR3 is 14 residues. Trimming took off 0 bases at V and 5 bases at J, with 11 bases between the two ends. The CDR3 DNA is TGCGCCAGCAGCTTGGTAGGGGCGCGGGAGACCCAGTACTTC. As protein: CASSLVGARETQYF.

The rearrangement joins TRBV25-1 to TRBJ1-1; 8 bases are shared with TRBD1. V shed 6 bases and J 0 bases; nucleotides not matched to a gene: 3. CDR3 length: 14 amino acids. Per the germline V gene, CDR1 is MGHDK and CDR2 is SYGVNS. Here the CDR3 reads CASSEQGVNTEAFF. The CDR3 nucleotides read TGTGCCAGCAGCGAACAGGGGGTGAACACTGAAGCTTTCTTT.

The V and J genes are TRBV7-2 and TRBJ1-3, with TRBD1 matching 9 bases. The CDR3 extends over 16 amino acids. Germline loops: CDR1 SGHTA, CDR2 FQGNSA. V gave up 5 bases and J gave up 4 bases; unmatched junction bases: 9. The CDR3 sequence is CASSPKIGTGGNTIYF. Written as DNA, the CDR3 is TGTGCCAGCAGCCCTAAGATTGGGACAGGGGGAAACACCATATATTTT.

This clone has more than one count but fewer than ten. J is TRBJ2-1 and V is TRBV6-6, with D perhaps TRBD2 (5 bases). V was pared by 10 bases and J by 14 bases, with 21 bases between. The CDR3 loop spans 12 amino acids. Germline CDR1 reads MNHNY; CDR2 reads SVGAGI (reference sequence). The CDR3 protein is CAISETRRIEFF. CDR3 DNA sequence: TGTGCCATCTCTGAAACTAGGAGGATTGAGTTCTTC.

The CDR3 nucleotides read TGTGCCAGCAGCTGGACGGGGGGTGGTTACGAGCAGTACTTC. It is translated as CASSWTGGGYEQYF. This chain connects TRBV7-6 to TRBJ2-7; TRBD2 matches 7 bases. The germline CDR1 and CDR2 sequences are SGHVS and FNYEAQ. The junction had 7 bases not matched to a gene; V was cut back by 4 bases and J by 4 bases. This CDR3 region has 14 residues.

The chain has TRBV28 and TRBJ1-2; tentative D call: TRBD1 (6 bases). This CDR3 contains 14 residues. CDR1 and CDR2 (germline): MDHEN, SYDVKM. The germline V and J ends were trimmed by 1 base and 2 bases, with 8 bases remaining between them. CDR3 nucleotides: TGTGCCAGCAGTTTATTGCAGGGGAACTATGGCTACACCTTC. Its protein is CASSLLQGNYGYTF.

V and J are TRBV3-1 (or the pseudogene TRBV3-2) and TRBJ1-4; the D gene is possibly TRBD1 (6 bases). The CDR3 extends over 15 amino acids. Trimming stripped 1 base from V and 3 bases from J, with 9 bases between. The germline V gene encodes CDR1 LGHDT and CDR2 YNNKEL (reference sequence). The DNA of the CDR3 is TGTGCCAGCAGCCAAGCAACAGGGTCTAATGAAAAACTGTTTTTT. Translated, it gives CASSQATGSNEKLFF.

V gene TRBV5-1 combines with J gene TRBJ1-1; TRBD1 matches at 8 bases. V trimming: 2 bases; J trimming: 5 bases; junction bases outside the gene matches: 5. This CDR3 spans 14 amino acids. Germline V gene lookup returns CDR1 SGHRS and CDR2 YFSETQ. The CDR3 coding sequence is TGCGCCAGCAGCTTTAGACAGGGGAGGACTGAAGCTTTCTTT. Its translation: CASSFRQGRTEAFF.